A selection of T cell receptor beta chains follows, all from one sample in a study of blood T cell repertoires in COVID-19. The table came from immunoSEQ multiplex PCR; TCRdb's copy has only in-frame clones and leaves some out. There are about 250,000 clones in the sample; approximately 84% occur only once, and 1.5% to 2% lies in the top ten. Sequenced material: PBMCs or T cells enriched from blood (not recorded which). The receptor set was obtained from a man aged 40-50 years who had recovered from COVID-19. The CDR3 runs from the conserved cysteine through the conserved F or W. D genes are given only for firm matches. Clone size, where shown, is once, few, many, or a class for clones that have expanded.

v_call	clone_size	d_call	j_call	cdr3_nt	cdr3_aa
TRBV6-5	-	-	TRBJ2-6	TGTGCCAGCAAACAGGGTCCCTCTGGGGCCAACGTCCTGACTTTC	CASKQGPSGANVLTF
TRBV11-2	-	TRBD2	TRBJ2-3	TGTGCCAGCCGGACTAGCGGGAGTGATACGCAGTATTTT	CASRTSGSDTQYF
TRBV2	-	TRBD1	TRBJ2-6	TGTGCCAGCAGTGCACGGACAGGGGTAATTTCTGGGGCCAACGTCCTGACTTTC	CASSARTGVISGANVLTF
TRBV28	once	TRBD2	TRBJ2-1	TGTGCCAGCTCGAATAGCATGGGACTAGCGCGACATGAGCAGTTCTTC	CASSNSMGLARHEQFF
TRBV5-1	-	-	TRBJ2-3	TGCGCCAGCAGCCCTACGACAGGGACTAGCACAGATACGCAGTATTTT	CASSPTTGTSTDTQYF
TRBV9	-	TRBD2	TRBJ2-1	TGTGCCAGCAGCGTAGATCCTAGCGGGAGCTACAATGAGCAGTTCTTC	CASSVDPSGSYNEQFF
TRBV2	-	TRBD1	TRBJ1-1	TGTGCCAGCAGTGGCCCCGGGACAGCGGTTGAAGCTTTCTTT	CASSGPGTAVEAFF
TRBV11-3	-	TRBD2	TRBJ2-1	TGTGCCAGCAGCTTATCAGGGACTACGAACAATGAGCAGTTCTTC	CASSLSGTTNNEQFF
TRBV28	few	TRBD2	TRBJ2-2	TGTGCCAGCACGACTAGCGGGACCGGGGAGCTGTTTTTT	CASTTSGTGELFF
TRBV5-1	-	TRBD1	TRBJ1-1	TGCGCCAGCAGCCGCCTGGAGCAGGGGGTTTCTGAAGCTTTCTTT	CASSRLEQGVSEAFF
TRBV19	-	-	TRBJ2-5	TGTGCCAGTAGGATCACCCCGGGAATCCAAGAGACCCAGTACTTC	CASRITPGIQETQYF
TRBV7-6	few	TRBD2	TRBJ2-2	TGTGCCAGCAGCTTCCCTAGCGGGAGGGCCAACACCGGGGAGCTGTTTTTT	CASSFPSGRANTGELFF
TRBV5-3	-	-	TRBJ2-7	TGTGCCAGAAGCTTAAGTGAAAAACATGGCAACTCCTACGAGCAGTACTTC	CARSLSEKHGNSYEQYF
TRBV20-1	-	-	TRBJ1-5	TGCAGTGCTAGTCCGGGGGTCGGTCAGCCCCAGCATTTT	CSASPGVGQPQHF
TRBV9	-	-	TRBJ2-1	TGTGCCAGCTCAGGCGGTCTAGCGTCCTACAATGAGCAGTTCTTC	CASSGGLASYNEQFF
TRBV18	-	TRBD1	TRBJ1-1	TGTGCCAGCTCACCGTCAGGGGGCAAAATGAACACTGAAGCTTTCTTT	CASSPSGGKMNTEAFF
TRBV19	-	TRBD1	TRBJ1-2	TGTGCCAGTAGAGGGACAGGGAACTATGGCTACACCTTC	CASRGTGNYGYTF
TRBV14	-	TRBD2	TRBJ2-7	TGTGCCAGCAGCCACCGGGGGGGCCCGTACGAGCAGTACTTC	CASSHRGGPYEQYF
TRBV30	-	-	TRBJ2-5	TGTGCCTGGAGTGGAGGGAGGTTAGAGACCCAGTACTTC	CAWSGGRLETQYF
TRBV27	-	-	TRBJ1-1	TGTGCCAGCAGTTCAAAACCCACGGACAGACCCGACACTGAAGCTTTCTTT	CASSSKPTDRPDTEAFF
TRBV3-1/TRBV3-2	-	-	TRBJ1-3	TGTGCCAGCAGGAACCCCCCTCCTCGTGGGCCCGGGGGAACTGGAAACACCATATATTTT	CASRNPPPRGPGGTGNTIYF
TRBV4-3	-	-	TRBJ1-1	TGCGCCAGCAGCCAATACGTTTCGGGGGGTCACACTGAAGCTTTCTTT	CASSQYVSGGHTEAFF
TRBV5-1	-	-	TRBJ1-2	TGCGCCAGCAGCTTAGGGGGTAATGGCTACACCTTC	CASSLGGNGYTF
TRBV7-9	-	-	TRBJ2-4	TGTGCCAGCAGCTTAGTAGTTGGGGGCAGTGACATTCAGTACTTC	CASSLVVGGSDIQYF
TRBV4-1	once	-	TRBJ2-7	TGCGCCAGCAGCCAGCAAGGGGTCTACGAGCAGTACTTC	CASSQQGVYEQYF
TRBV7-9	-	TRBD2	TRBJ2-7	TGTGCCAGCAGCCCAGGGACTAGCGGGGGGCTCTCCTACGAGCAGTACTTC	CASSPGTSGGLSYEQYF
TRBV5-1	-	TRBD2	TRBJ2-1	TGCGCCAGCAGCTTCTCCCCGGGGGGGCTGGGTGAGCAGTTCTTC	CASSFSPGGLGEQFF
TRBV7-9	-	-	TRBJ2-3	TGTGCCAGCAGCCCTCGATCAATAACAAGCGTAGATACGCAGTATTTT	CASSPRSITSVDTQYF
TRBV5-1	-	TRBD1	TRBJ1-4	TGCGCCAGCAGCTTGGAGGGCAGGGGGCATGAAAAACTGTTTTTT	CASSLEGRGHEKLFF
TRBV6-4	-	TRBD1	TRBJ1-1	TGTGCCAGCAGTCCCGGGACAGGGGAGGGCACTGAAGCTTTCTTT	CASSPGTGEGTEAFF
TRBV28	-	-	TRBJ1-3	TGTGCCAGCAGTTTTGGTCTGGGCCCGGGGGGAAACACCATATATTTT	CASSFGLGPGGNTIYF